This is a list of T cell receptor beta chains from one sample in a study of blood T cell repertoires in COVID-19. Assay used: immunoSEQ multiplex PCR; TCRdb lists only in-frame clones, some missing. The sample shows some 190,000 clones, around 80% of them seen only once. Sequences were obtained from PBMCs or T cells enriched from blood (not recorded which). These receptors all stem from a man aged 55 to 69 who had been exposed to COVID-19. The CDR3 runs from the conserved cysteine through the conserved F or W. D genes are given only for firm matches. Where a row states a size, it is once, few, many or the class of an expanded clone; other rows omit it.

DNA,CDR3,D,size,V,J
TGTGCCAGCAGCCGCGGACTAGTCGGGCGATCGCAGTTCTTC,CASSRGLVGRSQFF,TRBD2,many,TRBV11-3,TRBJ2-1
TGTGCCCGGTCAGGCGGGGCCTACGAGCAGTACTTC,CARSGGAYEQYF,.,few,TRBV30,TRBJ2-7
TGCGCCAGCAGCCAAGAGCATATGCTTGAGTATGGCTACACCTTC,CASSQEHMLEYGYTF,.,.,TRBV4-3,TRBJ1-2
TGTGCCAGCAGCTTACTCGGGGACAGCGTGAACACTGAAGCTTTCTTT,CASSLLGDSVNTEAFF,TRBD1,.,TRBV7-7,TRBJ1-1
TGTGCCAGCAGCCGGACAGGGGGCACAGATACGCAGTATTTT,CASSRTGGTDTQYF,TRBD1,.,TRBV7-3,TRBJ2-3
TGTGCCAGCAGCCAAGACAGGGGTGGGAGCTCTGGAAACACCATATATTTT,CASSQDRGGSSGNTIYF,.,.,TRBV3-1/TRBV3-2,TRBJ1-3
TGTGCCAGCAGTGTTGACATCGCCAGGGGGTACACAGATACGCAGTATTTT,CASSVDIARGYTDTQYF,TRBD1,once,TRBV2,TRBJ2-3
TGTGCCAGCAGCTTAGGGACAGGGGGAGGAGAGACCCAGTACTTC,CASSLGTGGGETQYF,TRBD1,.,TRBV7-3,TRBJ2-5
TGTGCCAGCAGACTAAATGGTAACGGAAACACCATATATTTT,CASRLNGNGNTIYF,.,few,TRBV19,TRBJ1-3
TGTGCCAGCAGTTTGTTAGGGGCAATTCAGCCCCAGCATTTT,CASSLLGAIQPQHF,.,.,TRBV28,TRBJ1-5
TGTGCCAGCAGCTTAGTAGTCGGGACAGGCTCCTACAATGAGCAGTTCTTC,CASSLVVGTGSYNEQFF,TRBD1,once,TRBV7-3,TRBJ2-1
TGTGCCACCAGCAGGACCCGACTAGGCGGCACAGATACGCAGTATTTT,CATSRTRLGGTDTQYF,.,few,TRBV15,TRBJ2-3
TGTGCCAGTAGTGGCGCCGGCAGGGAATATAACTATGGCTACACCTTC,CASSGAGREYNYGYTF,.,.,TRBV19,TRBJ1-2
TGTGCCTGGAGTGTACAAAGGACAGGGAAATATGGCTACACCTTC,CAWSVQRTGKYGYTF,TRBD1,few,TRBV30,TRBJ1-2
TGTGCCACCAGTGATTTAGGGGGCGCGAACACCGGGGAGCTGTTTTTT,CATSDLGGANTGELFF,TRBD1,.,TRBV24-1,TRBJ2-2
TGTGCCTGGAGTGTAGGACAGGGGGTCGAGCAGTACTTC,CAWSVGQGVEQYF,TRBD1,.,TRBV30,TRBJ2-7
TGTGCCAGCAGTGAAGCGCAGGGAAGTTACTATGGCTACACCTTC,CASSEAQGSYYGYTF,.,.,TRBV6-1,TRBJ1-2
TGCAGTGCTAGTAGACAGGGAGTAGAGACCCAGTACTTC,CSASRQGVETQYF,TRBD1,.,TRBV20-1,TRBJ2-5
TGTGCCAGCAGCGCCGGGACAGCTTATAATTCACCCCTCCACTTT,CASSAGTAYNSPLHF,TRBD1,.,TRBV7-9,TRBJ1-6
TGCGCCAGCAGCCCAACACTATCTAACTATGGCTACACCTTC,CASSPTLSNYGYTF,.,.,TRBV5-1,TRBJ1-2
TGCGCCAGCAGCCAACTAACTGCGGGAGGAAACACCATATATTTT,CASSQLTAGGNTIYF,.,.,TRBV4-1,TRBJ1-3
TGTGCCAGCAGCCCAGTTGGAAACACCATATATTTT,CASSPVGNTIYF,.,.,TRBV11-3,TRBJ1-3
TGCGCCAGCAGCCAAGATCCGGCGGCGGCGAGCCCACTACATGAAAAACTGTTTTTT,CASSQDPAAASPLHEKLFF,.,.,TRBV4-3,TRBJ1-4
TGTGCCAGCACAAAGTCGGCTAGCTCCTACAATGAGCAGTTCTTC,CASTKSASSYNEQFF,.,.,TRBV7-2,TRBJ2-1
TGTGCCAGCAGTGAGGACAGGGCTAGAAACACCATATATTTT,CASSEDRARNTIYF,TRBD1,few,TRBV6-1,TRBJ1-3
TGTGCCAGCAGTGTCGATTTGGGGACAGAGGTTTTCTTC,CASSVDLGTEVFF,TRBD1,.,TRBV6-4,TRBJ2-1
TGCGCCAGCAGCGCACGGACTAGCGGGAGTGGGGCCAACGTCCTGACTTTC,CASSARTSGSGANVLTF,TRBD2,.,TRBV5-1,TRBJ2-6
TGTGCCAGCAGTCTTGCCGGGACAGGGAGAGGCTACACCTTC,CASSLAGTGRGYTF,TRBD1,.,TRBV7-2,TRBJ1-2
TGTGCCAGCAGCAGTCGACTAGCGGGAGGGCGCGAGCAGTACTTC,CASSSRLAGGREQYF,.,.,TRBV21-1,TRBJ2-7
TGTGCCTCCGGGACAGAACCCTATGGCTACACCTTC,CASGTEPYGYTF,TRBD1,few,TRBV10-3,TRBJ1-2
TGTGCCAGCAGTGAATGGGCTAGCGGAGTTTACAATGAGCAGTTCTTC,CASSEWASGVYNEQFF,TRBD2,.,TRBV2,TRBJ2-1
TGTGCCAGTAGTATGGGTCTTGCGCGCAGCGGAGAGACCCAGTACTTC,CASSMGLARSGETQYF,.,medium-sized,TRBV19,TRBJ2-5
TGTGCCAGCAGCGCGACTAGCGGGGAAAGCACAGATACGCAGTATTTT,CASSATSGESTDTQYF,TRBD2,.,TRBV9,TRBJ2-3
TGTGCCAGCAGTCCCTCCGCGACTAGCGGGAGTGATACGCAGTATTTT,CASSPSATSGSDTQYF,TRBD2,.,TRBV6-4,TRBJ2-3
TGTGCCAGCAGCTCCCGACAGGGCCCCTACGAGCAGTACTTC,CASSSRQGPYEQYF,TRBD1,.,TRBV11-2,TRBJ2-7
TGTGCCAGCAGCTTAAACGGGGGTTGGGAGACCCAGTACTTC,CASSLNGGWETQYF,.,.,TRBV13,TRBJ2-5
TGTGCCAGCAGCTTGGTTGAGGGGGCTGAAGCTTTCTTT,CASSLVEGAEAFF,.,.,TRBV5-4,TRBJ1-1
TGTGCCACCAGCAGGGCGGGGCCAGGCTCCTACGAGCAGTACTTC,CATSRAGPGSYEQYF,.,.,TRBV15,TRBJ2-7
TGTGCCAGCAGAAGCGGGAGTTCCGGGGAGCTGTTTTTT,CASRSGSSGELFF,TRBD2,.,TRBV12-3/TRBV12-4,TRBJ2-2
TGCAGCGTGGGGGACAGGGGTAGCAATCAGCCCCAGCATTTT,CSVGDRGSNQPQHF,TRBD1,.,TRBV29-1,TRBJ1-5
TGTGCCAGCAGTCCTTCGGGGGGGGAGCAGACCCAGTACTTC,CASSPSGGEQTQYF,TRBD2,.,TRBV28,TRBJ2-5
TGTGCCAGCAGCGCTGGGGGCAGGGGGCGACCCTACGAGCAGTACTTC,CASSAGGRGRPYEQYF,TRBD1,few,TRBV5-6,TRBJ2-7
TGTGCCACCAGAACAGGGTCTGGGGCCAACGTCCTGACTTTC,CATRTGSGANVLTF,.,.,TRBV15,TRBJ2-6
TGCAGCGTCGACCAGGGAAATGGGGCCAACGTCCTGACTTTC,CSVDQGNGANVLTF,.,.,TRBV29-1,TRBJ2-6
TGTGCCAGCAGCTTAGGACTAGCGGTCTACAATGAGCAGTTCTTC,CASSLGLAVYNEQFF,TRBD2,.,TRBV5-5,TRBJ2-1
TGTGCCAGCAGCCTCGGGACTAGCGGGGGTGAGCAGTTCTTC,CASSLGTSGGEQFF,TRBD2,.,TRBV7-8,TRBJ2-1
TGTGCCAGCAGTTACACCGCGCCCCCCAGCGGGGGCGGTGAGCAGTTCTTC,CASSYTAPPSGGGEQFF,TRBD2,.,TRBV6-2/TRBV6-3,TRBJ2-1
TGTGCCAGCAGCTCCCGACAGGGGGACTATGGCTACACCTTC,CASSSRQGDYGYTF,TRBD1,few,TRBV6-5,TRBJ1-2
TGTGCCAGCAGCCGGCCCGGAGGGCTGGACGAGCAGTTCTTC,CASSRPGGLDEQFF,.,few,TRBV6-2/TRBV6-3,TRBJ2-1
TGCGCCAGCAGTGAGACTAGGCCCCAAGAGACCCAGTACTTC,CASSETRPQETQYF,.,.,TRBV10-2,TRBJ2-5
TGTGCCAGCAGCTTCTTAGCCTTGCGGAACACTGAAGCTTTCTTT,CASSFLALRNTEAFF,.,.,TRBV5-6,TRBJ1-1
TGCAGCGTTTCACAGGGTCGGCAAGAGACCCAGTACTTC,CSVSQGRQETQYF,.,many,TRBV29-1,TRBJ2-5
TGTGCCAGCAGCGTAGGTTTAGCGACTAGCACAGATACGCAGTATTTT,CASSVGLATSTDTQYF,.,.,TRBV9,TRBJ2-3